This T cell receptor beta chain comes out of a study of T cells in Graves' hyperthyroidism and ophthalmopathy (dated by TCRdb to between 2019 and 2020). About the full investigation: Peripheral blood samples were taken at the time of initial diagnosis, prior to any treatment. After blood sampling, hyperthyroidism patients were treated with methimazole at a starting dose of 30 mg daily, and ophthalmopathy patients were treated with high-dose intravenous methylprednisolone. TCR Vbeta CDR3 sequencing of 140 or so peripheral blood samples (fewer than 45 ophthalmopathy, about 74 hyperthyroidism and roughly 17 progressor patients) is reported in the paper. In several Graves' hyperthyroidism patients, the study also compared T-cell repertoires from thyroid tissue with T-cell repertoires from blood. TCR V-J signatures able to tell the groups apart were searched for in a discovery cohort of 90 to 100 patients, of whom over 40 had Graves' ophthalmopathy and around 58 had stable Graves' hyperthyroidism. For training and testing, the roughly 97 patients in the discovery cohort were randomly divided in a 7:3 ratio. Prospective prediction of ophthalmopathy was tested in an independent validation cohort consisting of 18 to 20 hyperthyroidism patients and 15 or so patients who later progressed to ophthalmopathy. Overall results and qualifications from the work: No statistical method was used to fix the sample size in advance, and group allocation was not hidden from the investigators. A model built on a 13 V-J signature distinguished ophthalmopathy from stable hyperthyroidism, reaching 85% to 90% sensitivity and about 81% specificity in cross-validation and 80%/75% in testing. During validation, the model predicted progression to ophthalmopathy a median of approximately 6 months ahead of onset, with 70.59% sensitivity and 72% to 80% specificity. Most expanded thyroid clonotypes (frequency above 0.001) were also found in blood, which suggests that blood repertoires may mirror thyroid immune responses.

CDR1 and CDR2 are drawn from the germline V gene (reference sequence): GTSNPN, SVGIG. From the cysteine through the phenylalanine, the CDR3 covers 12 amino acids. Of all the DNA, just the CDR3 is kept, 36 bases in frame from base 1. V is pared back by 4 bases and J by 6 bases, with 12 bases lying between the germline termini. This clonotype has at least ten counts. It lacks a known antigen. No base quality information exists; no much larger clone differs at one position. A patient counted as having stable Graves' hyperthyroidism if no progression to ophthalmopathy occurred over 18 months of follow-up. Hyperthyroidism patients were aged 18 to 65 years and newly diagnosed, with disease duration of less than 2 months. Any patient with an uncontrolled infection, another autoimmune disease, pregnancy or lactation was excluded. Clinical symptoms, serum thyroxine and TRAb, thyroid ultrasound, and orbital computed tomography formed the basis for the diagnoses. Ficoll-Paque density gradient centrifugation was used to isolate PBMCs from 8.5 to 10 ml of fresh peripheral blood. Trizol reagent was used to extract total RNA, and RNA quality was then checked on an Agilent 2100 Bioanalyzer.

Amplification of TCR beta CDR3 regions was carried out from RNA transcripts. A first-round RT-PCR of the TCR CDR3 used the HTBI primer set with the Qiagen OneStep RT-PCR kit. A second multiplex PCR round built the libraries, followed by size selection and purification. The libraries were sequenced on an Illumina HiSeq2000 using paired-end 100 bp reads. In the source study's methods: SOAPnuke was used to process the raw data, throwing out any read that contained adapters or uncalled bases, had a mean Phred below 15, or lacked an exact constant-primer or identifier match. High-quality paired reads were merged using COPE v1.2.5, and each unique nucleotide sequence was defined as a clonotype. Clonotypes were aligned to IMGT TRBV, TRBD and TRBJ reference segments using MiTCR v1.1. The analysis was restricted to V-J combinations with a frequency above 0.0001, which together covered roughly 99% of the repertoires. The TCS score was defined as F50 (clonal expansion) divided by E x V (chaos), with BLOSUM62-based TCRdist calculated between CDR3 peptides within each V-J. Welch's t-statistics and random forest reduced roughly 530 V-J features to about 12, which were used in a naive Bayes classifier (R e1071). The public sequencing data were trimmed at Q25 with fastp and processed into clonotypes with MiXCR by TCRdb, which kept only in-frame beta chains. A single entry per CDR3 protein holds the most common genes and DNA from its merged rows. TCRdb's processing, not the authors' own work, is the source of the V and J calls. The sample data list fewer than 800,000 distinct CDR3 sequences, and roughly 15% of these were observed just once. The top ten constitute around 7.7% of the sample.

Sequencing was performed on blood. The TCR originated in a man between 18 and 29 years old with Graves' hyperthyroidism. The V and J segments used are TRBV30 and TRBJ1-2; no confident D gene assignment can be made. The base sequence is TGTGCCTGGAAGGGAGTTGGTGATGGCTACACCTTC. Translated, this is CAWKGVGDGYTF.